This TCR beta chain was documented in a study of response to subunit inactivated influenza vaccine. The V gene lost 0 bases and the J gene lost 6 bases, with 10 bases spanning the gap. The CDR3 runs 14 residues. In germline, CDR1 is MNHEY, CDR2 SVGAGI. In TCRdb, the RT-PCR reads were re-called with MiXCR into one record per CDR3 protein. Seen here are 600,000 to 850,000 distinct CDR3 sequences, approximately 14% observed once, and the top ten hold about 7.4%. Study-level findings and limits: That few new T cells are recruited by each seasonal influenza vaccination was the authors' suggestion.

Only a few counts were recorded for this clonotype. The antigen remains undetermined. This sample comprised PBMCs from blood, obtained less than 15 days before vaccination. The chain couples TRBV6-5 to TRBJ2-3; no clear D gene. This TCR was recovered from a man aged 45-65 years who received an inactivated influenza vaccine. CDR3 coding DNA: TGTGCCAGCAGTTACTCTTTATCCGATGATACGCAGTATTTT. Its translation is CASSYSLSDDTQYF.